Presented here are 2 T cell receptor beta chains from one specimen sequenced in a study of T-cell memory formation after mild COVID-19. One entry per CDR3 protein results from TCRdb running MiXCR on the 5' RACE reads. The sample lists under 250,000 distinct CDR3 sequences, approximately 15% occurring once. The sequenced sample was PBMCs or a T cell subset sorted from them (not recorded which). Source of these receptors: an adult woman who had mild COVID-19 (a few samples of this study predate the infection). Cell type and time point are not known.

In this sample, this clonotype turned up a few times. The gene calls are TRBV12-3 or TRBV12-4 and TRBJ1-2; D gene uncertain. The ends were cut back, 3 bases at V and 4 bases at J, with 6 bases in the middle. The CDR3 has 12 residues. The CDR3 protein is CASSLYAYGYTF. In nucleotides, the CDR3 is TGTGCCAGCAGTTTGTATGCCTATGGCTACACCTTC.

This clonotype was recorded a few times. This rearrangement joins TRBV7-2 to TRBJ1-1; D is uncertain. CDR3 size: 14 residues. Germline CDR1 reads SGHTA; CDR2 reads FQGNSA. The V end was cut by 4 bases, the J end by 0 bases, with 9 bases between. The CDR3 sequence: CASSSVYMNTEAFF. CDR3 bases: TGTGCCAGCAGCTCGGTCTATATGAACACTGAAGCTTTCTTT.